What follows are 18 T cell receptor beta chains derived from one specimen sequenced in a study of shared clonotypes between healthy human individuals (TCRdb year 2020). Preparation of the library involved the immunoSEQ multiplex PCR assay. TCRdb carries this immuneACCESS record with in-frame sequences only. Its versions omit some clonotypes, under half of them owing to an unresolved V gene in the studies checked, with the rest unexplained. Here the sample has 1.6 million or so clones; about 96% occur a single time. The ten largest account for over 1% of the sample. The sequencing sample was made of naive CD4+ T cells sorted from blood. Per the publication, the cell subset or site label means: CD45RA+ positively selected. Source of these receptors: a man younger than 45 in good health.

The chain joins TRBV25-1 to TRBJ2-7; maybe TRBD1 (5 bases). Germline V gene lookup returns CDR1 MGHDK and CDR2 SYGVNS. This CDR3 comprises 12 residues. Deletions cut 7 bases from V and 7 bases from J, with 14 bases between. CDR3 coding DNA: TGTGCCAGCACGTCAGGGTTGGGGGAGCAGTACTTC. This translates into CASTSGLGEQYF.

This clone was observed a single time. CDR3 loop: CASGQGSNQPQHF. CDR3 sequence (DNA): TGCGCCAGCGGTCAGGGAAGCAATCAGCCCCAGCATTTT. The chain joins TRBV10-2 to TRBJ1-5; TRBD1 might be the D (5 bases). The V end was cut by 8 bases, the J end by 1 base, with 9 bases between. Germline V gene sequence: CDR1 WSHSY, CDR2 SAAADI. This CDR3 is 13 amino acids long.

This clone is a singleton in its sample. The identical CDR3 is also encoded by other nucleotide sequences in the sample. Here the CDR3 DNA reads TGTGCCAGCAGGACAGGGACGGGCTATGGCTACACCTTC. It is translated as CASRTGTGYGYTF. This sequence joins TRBV28 and TRBJ1-2; 7 bases are a match to TRBD1. The length of the CDR3 is 13 residues. Germline CDR1 MDHEN, CDR2 SYDVKM. With V trimmed by 6 bases and J by 4 bases, 5 bases remained unmatched.

V and J are TRBV10-2 and TRBJ2-5; D perhaps matches TRBD1 (6 bases). The CDR3 length is 14 residues. V lost 0 bases to trimming and J lost 10 bases, with 15 bases between them. Germline V gene lookup returns CDR1 WSHSY and CDR2 SAAADI. The CDR3 DNA follows: TGCGCCAGCAGTGAGTCGGGGACACCAGGGGACCAGTACTTC. This translates into CASSESGTPGDQYF.

This sequence joins TRBV7-9 and TRBJ2-5, with TRBD1 matching 8 bases. Trimming at V came to 4 bases and at J to 5 bases, leaving 12 bases not matched to a gene. The CDR3 has 16 amino acids. Per the germline V gene, CDR1 is SEHNR and CDR2 is FQNEAQ (reference sequence). The CDR3 is CASSSSPTGGRETQYF. Here the CDR3 DNA reads TGTGCCAGCAGCTCGTCCCCCACAGGGGGACGGGAGACCCAGTACTTC.

The V gene is TRBV19, the J gene TRBJ2-2; tentative D call: TRBD2 (5 bases). The V and J ends lost 4 bases and 0 bases respectively, with 9 bases between them. Germline V CDR1 and CDR2: LNHDA, SQIVND (reference sequence). The CDR3 sequence is 15 residues long. Here the CDR3 DNA reads TGTGCCAGTAGTAGAGGGTTCGCGAACACCGGGGAGCTGTTTTTT. Protein: CASSRGFANTGELFF.

This chain connects TRBV10-1 to TRBJ1-1, with D possibly being TRBD1 (6 bases). CDR3 size: 14 residues. The V end lost 1 base, the J end lost 6 bases, and 12 bases lay between the germline ends. Germline V CDR1 and CDR2: WNHNN, SYGVQD (reference sequence). The CDR3 protein is CASSELRGQAEAFF. Written as DNA, the CDR3 is TGCGCCAGCAGTGAGTTGCGGGGGCAGGCTGAAGCTTTCTTT.

The chain links TRBV5-1 to TRBJ1-1; D is perhaps TRBD1 (5 bases). Trimming cost V 7 bases and J 0 bases, with 13 bases left between them. CDR1 and CDR2 from the germline V gene are SGHRS and YFSETQ. The CDR3 is 14 residues long. CDR3 nucleotide sequence: TGCGCCAGCCGCTCGGACATCATGAACACTGAAGCTTTCTTT. Amino acids: CASRSDIMNTEAFF. Drawing the rest from reference TRBV5-1 and TRBJ1-1, the complete variable domain is KAGVTQTPRYLIKTRGQQVTLSCSPISGHRSVSWYQQTPGQGLQFLFEYFSETQRNKGNFPGRFSGRQFSNSRSEMNVSTLELGDSALYLCASRSDIMNTEAFFGQGTRLTVV.

V usage is TRBV5-1 and J usage is TRBJ1-3, with D perhaps TRBD1 (6 bases). Germline CDR1 and CDR2: SGHRS and YFSETQ. The CDR3 totals 14 residues. With 3 bases removed from V and 3 bases from J, the gap between germline ends came to 10 bases. The CDR3 coding sequence is TGCGCCAGCAGCTACATACAGGGTGGAAACACCATATATTTT. Translated: CASSYIQGGNTIYF.

The chain couples TRBV14 to TRBJ2-2; a weak D match, TRBD1 (6 bases). The CDR3 contains 14 residues. Trimming stripped 3 bases from V and 5 bases from J, with 10 bases between. Germline V gene sequence: CDR1 SGHDN, CDR2 FVKESK. DNA for the CDR3: TGTGCCAGCAGCCAGGAGACAGGTACCGGGGAGCTGTTTTTT. Translating it yields CASSQETGTGELFF.

The rearrangement links TRBV29-1 to TRBJ2-7; 9 bases are a match to TRBD1. V shed 7 bases, J shed 5 bases, and the junction held 9 bases outside the gene matches. The CDR3 is 13 amino acids. Germline V lookup: CDR1 SQVTM, CDR2 ANQGSEA. The DNA of the CDR3 is TGCAGCGCTGGCCGGGACAGGGACCACGAGCAGTACTTC. Translating gives CSAGRDRDHEQYF.

This chain joins TRBV30 and TRBJ2-3, with D unresolved. V lost 3 bases, J lost 0 bases, and 7 bases lay in between. The CDR3 covers 13 residues. The germline V gene has CDR1 GTSNPN and CDR2 SVGIG (reference sequence). CDR3 residues: CAWRQFSTDTQYF. The DNA of the CDR3 is TGTGCCTGGAGACAGTTTAGCACAGATACGCAGTATTTT.

The gene calls are TRBV29-1 and TRBJ2-7, with D possibly being TRBD1 (5 bases). In germline, CDR1 is SQVTM, CDR2 ANQGSEA. Trimming took 7 bases from V and 2 from J, leaving 18 bases between them. This CDR3 contains 14 residues. DNA for the CDR3: TGCAGCGCTACAAAAGGGGAATGGGCCTACGAGCAGTACTTC. Its protein product is CSATKGEWAYEQYF.

This rearrangement joins TRBV5-1 to TRBJ2-2; 15 bases align to TRBD2. With 4 bases clipped from V and 3 bases from J, the junction kept 7 bases outside the gene matches. The CDR3 consists of 18 residues. Germline V CDR1 and CDR2: SGHRS, YFSETQ. CDR3 sequence reads: CASSTGTSGRPDTGELFF. CDR3 DNA: TGCGCCAGCAGCACCGGGACTAGCGGGAGGCCAGACACCGGGGAGCTGTTTTTT.

This clone was observed once. This rearrangement joins TRBV2 to TRBJ2-2, with 8 bases lining up with TRBD1. This CDR3 is built from 24 residues. In germline, CDR1 is SNHLY, CDR2 FYNNEI. With 0 bases clipped from V and 0 bases from J, the junction kept 24 bases outside the gene matches. CDR3 sequence (DNA): TGTGCCAGCAGTGAAGCGCTTAGAGTCAGGCCCGAAGGACAGGGAAGGCCGAACACCGGGGAGCTGTTTTTT. Translated: CASSEALRVRPEGQGRPNTGELFF. The entire variable domain, with the rest obtained from reference TRBV2 and TRBJ2-2, is as follows: EPEVTQTPSHQVTQMGQEVILRCVPISNHLYFYWYRQILGQKVEFLVSFYNNEISEKSEIFDDQFSVERPDGSNFTLKIRSTKLEDSAMYFCASSEALRVRPEGQGRPNTGELFFGEGSRLTVL.

The chain combines TRBV6-6 with TRBJ2-1; D may be TRBD1 (6 bases). V was trimmed by 10 bases and J by 2 bases, leaving 12 bases between them. This CDR3 region has 13 residues. CDR1 MNHNY and CDR2 SVGAGI come from the germline V gene (reference sequence). CDR3 region: CATTGHTYNEQFF. CDR3 nucleotides: TGTGCCACCACGGGACATACCTACAATGAGCAGTTCTTC.

The rearrangement uses TRBV4-1 and TRBJ2-1; the match to TRBD2 covers 8 bases. This CDR3 region has 14 residues. The V gene end was trimmed by 7 bases and the J gene end by 0 bases; junction bases not matched to a gene: 2. Germline loops: CDR1 MGHRA, CDR2 YSYEKL. The CDR3 DNA reads as TGCGCCAGCACCAGCGGGAGCTCCTACAATGAGCAGTTCTTC. Its protein product is CASTSGSSYNEQFF.

Regarding this clone: The sample has other DNA sequences that encode this CDR3 too. DNA of the CDR3: TGTGCCAGCAGGTCCTCTGGAAACACCATATATTTT. It translates to CASRSSGNTIYF. The gene calls are TRBV28 and TRBJ1-3; the D is unclear. Deletions cut 6 bases from V and 0 bases from J, with 3 bases between. Germline V CDR1 and CDR2: MDHEN, SYDVKM. This CDR3 contains 12 residues.